A single sample gave rise to the 29 T cell receptor beta chains below, sequenced in a study of T-cell reconstitution after alpha-beta-depleted transplantation in children. Researchers prepared the TCRbeta library using unique molecular identifiers, the study reports. Each CDR3 protein is one row after TCRdb ran MiXCR on the PCR reads. This table has some 490,000 distinct CDR3 sequences, about 12% appearing once. The specimen was PBMCs from the stem cell graft donor, collected from the stem cell graft. These receptors were collected from a human donor who donated a stem cell graft to a child with combined immunodeficiency.

This clonotype was picked up many times. The J gene is TRBJ2-2, the V gene TRBV6-4; D gene ambiguous. Germline CDR1 and CDR2: MRHNA and SNTAGT. Trimming removed 3 bases at V and 6 bases at J, with 8 bases between. CDR3 length: 13 residues. CDR3: CASSEKESGELFF. In nucleotides, the CDR3 is TGTGCCAGCAGTGAAAAGGAATCCGGGGAGCTGTTTTTT.

As to this clonotype: A much larger clone lies a single base off, so this may be a read error. This chain connects TRBV29-1 to TRBJ2-6; D is unclear. The V end was cut by 2 bases, the J end by 0 bases, with 2 bases between. Germline values: CDR1 SQVTM, CDR2 ANQGSEA. The CDR3 has 13 amino acids. CDR3: CSVENSGANVLTF. CDR3 DNA sequence: TGCAGCGTTGAAAACTCTGGGGCCAACGTCCTGACTTTC.

J is TRBJ1-2 and V is TRBV24-1; 7 nucleotides align to TRBD1. The junction had 2 bases not matched to a gene; V was cut back by 2 bases and J by 3 bases. This CDR3 has 14 residues. The germline V gene encodes CDR1 KGHDR and CDR2 SFDVKD. The CDR3 protein is CATSDSGQYYGYTF. The DNA for the CDR3 is TGTGCCACCAGTGATTCGGGACAGTACTATGGCTACACCTTC.

The rearrangement links TRBV11-2 to TRBJ2-1; 7 bases agree with TRBD2. The germline CDR1 and CDR2 sequences are SGHAT and FQNNGV. The V gene end was trimmed by 5 bases and the J gene end by 13 bases; junction bases not matched to a gene: 11. This CDR3 region has 13 residues. CDR3 protein: CASSPPPGLLQFF. The CDR3 DNA follows: TGTGCCAGCAGCCCCCCACCGGGACTACTCCAGTTCTTC.

This clonotype showed up many times. This chain joins TRBV7-3 and TRBJ2-2, with 13 bases that match TRBD2. Trimming cost V 2 bases and J 6 bases; bases outside gene matches: 3. The CDR3 runs to 16 residues. The germline V gene has CDR1 SGHTA and CDR2 FQGTGA. The DNA of the CDR3 is TGTGCCAGCAGCTTATTACTAGCGGGAGGGCCCGGGGAGCTGTTTTTT. This translates into CASSLLLAGGPGELFF. Supplemented by reference TRBV7-3 and TRBJ2-2, the full variable domain reads GAGVSQTPSNKVTEKGKYVELRCDPISGHTALYWYRQSLGQGPEFLIYFQGTGAADDSGLPNDRFFAVRPEGSVSTLKIQRTERGDSAVYLCASSLLLAGGPGELFFGEGSRLTVL.

The rearrangement uses TRBV20-1 and TRBJ2-3; 8 bases are shared with TRBD2. J gave up 6 bases and V 5 bases, and 7 bases lay outside the gene matches. CDR3 size: 13 residues. CDR1 DFQATT and CDR2 SNEGSKA come from the germline V gene (reference sequence). CDR3: CSALAGPSDTQYF. DNA of the CDR3: TGCAGTGCTTTAGCGGGGCCCAGCGATACGCAGTATTTT.

The chain has TRBV2 and TRBJ1-1, with D hard to call. The germline gives CDR1 SNHLY, CDR2 FYNNEI. Trimming pared 7 bases from V and 7 bases from J, leaving 16 bases between. The CDR3 has 13 residues. The CDR3 DNA sequence: TGTGCCAGCAAAAGGTTCGACTCCATTGAAGCTTTCTTT. Its translation is CASKRFDSIEAFF.

The chain recombines TRBV20-1 with TRBJ2-7; D ambiguous. This CDR3 is 16 amino acids long. CDR1 and CDR2 (germline): DFQATT, SNEGSKA (reference sequence). V was trimmed by 0 bases and J by 2 bases, leaving 17 bases between them. The CDR3 region is CSARDFSGGRTYEQYF. Written as DNA, the CDR3 is TGCAGTGCTAGAGATTTCAGTGGCGGCCGGACCTACGAGCAGTACTTC.

This clonotype has at least ten counts. The chain links TRBV3-1 to TRBJ2-7, with 16 nucleotides matching TRBD2. Per the germline V gene, CDR1 is LGHDT and CDR2 is YNNKEL (reference sequence). J gave up 4 bases and V 3 bases, and 3 bases lay outside the gene matches. The CDR3 extends over 16 amino acids. This chain's CDR3 is CASSHGTSGRVYEQYF. The CDR3 DNA sequence: TGTGCCAGCAGCCACGGGACTAGCGGGAGGGTGTACGAGCAGTACTTC.

This clonotype was seen repeatedly, ten times or more. The chain employs TRBV29-1 and TRBJ2-2; TRBD1 might be the D (5 bases). The CDR3 consists of 14 residues. The germline gives CDR1 SQVTM, CDR2 ANQGSEA. The CDR3 DNA sequence: TGCTACCTGCGGATGGGGCGTAACACCGGGGAGCTGTTTTTT. This codes for CYLRMGRNTGELFF.

This clonotype was counted a few times. The rearrangement joins TRBV18 to TRBJ2-7, with D possibly TRBD1 on 7 matching bases. Germline assignment: CDR1 KGHSH and CDR2 LQKENI. This CDR3 region has 13 residues. Deletions cut 5 bases from V and 3 bases from J, with 11 bases between. CDR3 loop: CASSAGQNYEQYF. The CDR3 DNA sequence: TGTGCCAGCTCAGCGGGACAGAACTACGAGCAGTACTTC.

The V call is TRBV5-1, the J call TRBJ1-6, with D unclear. Germline CDR1 and CDR2: SGHRS and YFSETQ. The V end was cut by 0 bases, the J end by 10 bases, with 14 bases between. This CDR3 has 15 amino acids. The CDR3 region is CASSLGQEAISPLHF. CDR3 in DNA: TGCGCCAGCAGCTTGGGCCAGGAGGCTATCTCACCCCTCCACTTT.

This clonotype was observed at least ten times. The J gene is TRBJ2-5, the V gene TRBV5-1; the D gene is possibly TRBD1 (5 bases). CDR3 size: 16 residues. Germline V gene data show CDR1 as SGHRS and CDR2 as YFSETQ. Trimming removed 5 bases from V and 1 base from J, with 18 bases in between. The CDR3 region is CASSYPGHPPQETQYF. The CDR3, as DNA: TGCGCCAGCAGTTATCCTGGACACCCTCCCCAAGAGACCCAGTACTTC.

This clonotype was seen many times. The junction shows a germline mismatch at one end, possibly a read error. The rearrangement links TRBV12-3 or TRBV12-4 to TRBJ2-7; 8 bases match TRBD2. This CDR3 has 14 amino acids. The CDR3 DNA reads as TGTGCCAGCAGTCCCCAATCCACTTGGGGACTAGGTTTCTTC. Its translation: CASSPQSTWGLGFF.

Details on this clonotype: The CDR3 does not end in the conserved phenylalanine or tryptophan, so this is likely a read error. The rearrangement links TRBV12-3 or TRBV12-4 to TRBJ2-7; D is perhaps TRBD2 (6 bases). V lost 1 base and J lost 2, with 6 bases in between. This CDR3 spans 13 amino acids. The CDR3 coding sequence is TGTGCCAGCAGTTTAGGCGGGACCTACGAGCAGTACTCC. Its protein is CASSLGGTYEQYS.

This chain connects TRBV20-1 to TRBJ2-1; a possible D gene is TRBD2 (6 bases). Trimming shortened V by 4 bases and J by 0 bases, and 10 bases separated the two germline ends. This CDR3 comprises 14 residues. Germline V gives CDR1 DFQATT, CDR2 SNEGSKA (reference sequence). Here the CDR3 reads CSAKAGRSYNEQFF. CDR3 in DNA: TGCAGTGCTAAGGCGGGGCGCTCCTACAATGAGCAGTTCTTC.

This clonotype was recorded a few times. V usage is TRBV11-3 and J usage is TRBJ2-2; D could derive from TRBD1 or TRBD2 (5 bases each). The CDR3 sequence is 16 residues long. V gave up 4 bases and J gave up 8 bases, with 20 bases separating them. Germline V CDR1 and CDR2: SGHNT, YENEEA. CDR3 region: CASSSLGTTVRGELFF. Here the CDR3 DNA reads TGTGCCAGCAGCTCACTGGGGACGACAGTTCGAGGGGAGCTGTTTTTT.

The rearrangement joins TRBV9 to TRBJ1-5; D remains unclear. V was trimmed by 0 bases and J by 3 bases, leaving 4 bases between them. Germline CDR1 reads SGDLS; CDR2 reads YYNGEE. CDR3 length: 13 residues. CDR3: CASSVEPNQPQHF. CDR3 nucleotides: TGTGCCAGCAGCGTAGAGCCCAATCAGCCCCAGCATTTT.

The rearrangement links TRBV7-9 to TRBJ1-6; 8 nucleotides match TRBD1. This CDR3 is 15 amino acids long. Germline V gene data show CDR1 as SEHNR and CDR2 as FQNEAQ (reference sequence). Unmatched junction bases numbered 5, after V lost 4 bases and J lost 6 bases. The CDR3 is CASSSHRGSNSPLHF. CDR3 in DNA: TGTGCCAGCAGCTCCCACAGGGGGAGTAATTCACCCCTCCACTTT.

The CDR3 DNA sequence: TGTGCCAGCAGTTTGTGGGAGGGTACAGATACGCAGTATTTT. This encodes CASSLWEGTDTQYF. This chain connects TRBV6-5 to TRBJ2-3; TRBD2 agrees at 7 bases. With 4 bases clipped from V and 3 bases from J, the junction kept 4 bases outside the gene matches. The germline V gene encodes CDR1 MNHEY and CDR2 SVGAGI. The CDR3 sequence is 14 residues long.

At least ten counts were recorded for this clonotype. The genes are TRBV9 and TRBJ2-5, with D possibly called TRBD1 or TRBD2 (6 bases each). The CDR3 consists of 16 residues. Germline lookup yields CDR1 SGDLS and CDR2 YYNGEE. V shed 0 bases and J shed 1 base, with 13 bases lying between them. CDR3 in amino acids: CASSVAEGGGQETQYF. The CDR3, as DNA: TGTGCCAGCAGCGTAGCTGAAGGGGGAGGCCAAGAGACCCAGTACTTC.

The chain recombines TRBV15 with TRBJ2-1; 7 bases align to TRBD1. The germline V gene has CDR1 LNHNV and CDR2 YYDKDF (reference sequence). The V and J ends lost 1 base and 4 bases, in that order; junction bases with no gene match: 4. This CDR3 has 15 residues. In DNA form, the CDR3 reads TGTGCCACCAGCAGAGGGGGGACAGCTTACAATGAGCAGTTCTTC. It is translated as CATSRGGTAYNEQFF.

This clonotype appeared many times. This rearrangement joins TRBV5-1 to TRBJ2-2; 8 bases fit TRBD2. J was trimmed by 1 base and V by 4 bases; bases with no gene match: 6. Per the germline V gene, CDR1 is SGHRS and CDR2 is YFSETQ. CDR3 length: 16 residues. This CDR3 is CASSPQLAENTGELFF. As DNA, the CDR3 is TGCGCCAGCAGCCCCCAACTAGCGGAGAACACCGGGGAGCTGTTTTTT.

This clonotype has ten or more counts. V is TRBV12-3 or TRBV12-4 and J is TRBJ1-2; D is perhaps TRBD1 (6 bases). V lost 5 bases and J 7 bases, leaving 20 bases between the germline ends. CDR3 length equals 15 residues. The CDR3 DNA reads TGTGCCAGCAGTCCGTGGGGGGGCGAAGATCCTGGCTACACCTTC. It specifies CASSPWGGEDPGYTF.

The chain has TRBV5-5 and TRBJ1-6; TRBD1 aligns across 7 bases. This CDR3 is 16 amino acids long. The V gene's germline CDR1 is SGHKS and CDR2 YYEKEE (reference sequence). V trimming: 0 bases; J trimming: 9 bases; junction bases outside the gene matches: 9. The CDR3 spells CASSLGWTGGGSPLHF. The CDR3 bases are TGTGCCAGCAGCTTGGGGTGGACAGGAGGTGGTTCACCCCTCCACTTT.

This clonotype was seen many times. This chain joins TRBV20-1 and TRBJ2-5; no clear D gene. Germline V gives CDR1 DFQATT, CDR2 SNEGSKA (reference sequence). V shed 6 bases and J shed 4 bases, with 18 bases lying between them. The CDR3 length is 14 residues. CDR3 in amino acids: CSATPLRTGETQYF. The CDR3 DNA reads as TGCAGTGCCACCCCTTTGCGGACGGGAGAGACCCAGTACTTC.

This clonotype was detected many times. V usage is TRBV2 and J usage is TRBJ2-1, with 7 bases lining up with TRBD1. The germline CDR1 and CDR2 sequences are SNHLY and FYNNEI. This CDR3 region has 14 residues. Trimming removed 4 bases from V and 8 bases from J; junction bases left unmatched: 8. The CDR3 loop is CASSVDREWHEQFF. Written as DNA, the CDR3 is TGTGCCAGCAGTGTCGACAGGGAATGGCATGAGCAGTTCTTC.

The J gene is TRBJ2-5, the V gene TRBV12-3 or TRBV12-4; D gene unclear. The CDR3 totals 13 residues. Trimming pared 6 bases from V and 5 bases from J, leaving 13 bases between. CDR3 DNA: TGTGCCAGCAGCCCGAGACATCCGGAGACCCAGTACTTC. Protein: CASSPRHPETQYF.

The chain recombines TRBV20-1 with TRBJ2-7; D is possibly TRBD1 or TRBD2 (5 bases each). Trimming stripped 3 bases from V and 3 bases from J, with 9 bases between. Germline CDR1 reads DFQATT; CDR2 reads SNEGSKA (reference sequence). The CDR3 consists of 12 residues. DNA for the CDR3: TGCAGTGCTAGTTGGGGGAACTACGAGCAGTACTTC. This encodes CSASWGNYEQYF.